Shown below are 21 T cell receptor beta chains from a single sample sequenced in a study of shared clonotypes between healthy human individuals. The repertoire was sequenced with immunoSEQ multiplex PCR; TCRdb's copy has only in-frame clones and lacks some. The data contain about 980,000 clones, roughly 72% of them singletons. The sequenced sample was memory CD4+ T cells sorted from blood. Subset given: CD45RA-negative fraction. The receptor source for this set is a man aged 18 to 35 in good health.

This chain joins TRBV11-3 and TRBJ2-5; 10 bases map to TRBD2. V was clipped by 0 bases and J by 3 bases; unmatched bases: 4. Looked up from germline, CDR1 is SGHNT and CDR2 is YENEEA. The CDR3 is made up of 16 amino acids. Written as DNA, the CDR3 is TGTGCCAGCAGCTTAGAACTAGCGGGACCAGAAGAGACCCAGTACTTC. Translated: CASSLELAGPEETQYF. The full variable domain, in which reference TRBV11-3 and TRBJ2-5 provide the parts outside the CDR3, is EAGVVQSPRYKIIEKKQPVAFWCNPISGHNTLYWYLQNLGQGPELLIRYENEEAVDDSQLPKDRFSAERLKGVDSTLKIQPAELGDSAVYLCASSLELAGPEETQYFGPGTRLLVL.

The gene calls are TRBV11-3 and TRBJ2-1; D uncertain. From germline, CDR1 is SGHNT and CDR2 YENEEA. Deletions cut 5 bases from V and 6 bases from J, with 23 bases between. The CDR3 extends over 17 amino acids. The CDR3 DNA reads as TGTGCCAGCAGCCCCCCCTCCCGGGTGGGCGATTTCAATGAGCAGTTCTTC. Its translation is CASSPPSRVGDFNEQFF.

This clone has only one observation. CDR3 bases: TGTGCCAGCAGCTTAAGGGACAGGATTAGCTCTGGAAACACCATATATTTT. Its translation: CASSLRDRISSGNTIYF. The V call is TRBV7-8, the J call TRBJ1-3; 8 nucleotides match TRBD1. The CDR3 totals 17 residues. With 2 bases clipped from V and 0 bases from J, the junction kept 6 bases outside the gene matches. Germline V gene data show CDR1 as SGHVS and CDR2 as FQNEAQ.

The V and J genes are TRBV5-1 and TRBJ2-5; D is undetermined. Germline V gene data show CDR1 as SGHRS and CDR2 as YFSETQ. The V end was cut by 0 bases, the J end by 5 bases, with 8 bases between. This CDR3 spans 13 amino acids. The CDR3 region is CASSLDSRETQYF. The CDR3 nucleotides are TGCGCCAGCAGCTTGGACAGCCGGGAGACCCAGTACTTC.

This chain links TRBV6-1 with TRBJ1-1, with D possibly matching TRBD1 (6 bases). Germline V gives CDR1 MNHNS, CDR2 SASEGT. This CDR3 spans 13 amino acids. The V gene lost 1 base and the J gene lost 11 bases, with 14 bases spanning the gap. CDR3 sequence (DNA): TGTGCCAGCAGTGAAGGGGGGGGGCAGACGGCTTTCTTT. Protein: CASSEGGGQTAFF.

The chain is built from TRBV6-5 and TRBJ2-1; 7 nucleotides match TRBD2. CDR1 is MNHEY and CDR2 is SVGAGI in the germline V gene. The CDR3 has 15 residues. The ends lost 6 bases at V and 7 bases at J; junction bases unmatched: 12. The CDR3 reads CASRAGRERRNEQFF. CDR3 bases: TGTGCCAGCAGGGCGGGGCGGGAGAGGAGAAATGAGCAGTTCTTC.

This clone came up a few times. The chain couples TRBV2 to TRBJ1-5, with no clear D. Trimming took off 4 bases at V and 7 bases at J, with 11 bases between the two ends. The CDR3 extends over 13 amino acids. CDR1 SNHLY and CDR2 FYNNEI come from the germline V gene. The CDR3 loop reads CASSGTGEQPQHF. CDR3 nucleotides: TGTGCCAGCAGTGGAACCGGGGAACAGCCCCAGCATTTT.

The CDR3 nucleotides are TGTGCCAGCAGCTTAGGACTAGCAGAGAGTGAGCAGTACTTC. Encoded protein: CASSLGLAESEQYF. The rearrangement links TRBV7-9 to TRBJ2-7; the match to TRBD2 covers 7 bases. The V gene end was trimmed by 1 base and the J gene end by 7 bases; junction bases not matched to a gene: 7. Germline-derived CDR1 and CDR2 are SEHNR and FQNEAQ (reference sequence). The CDR3 runs to 14 residues.

This chain joins TRBV30 and TRBJ1-2; 7 bases line up with TRBD1. The length of the CDR3 is 14 residues. Losses at the gene ends were 4 bases for V and 2 bases for J; bases not matched to a gene: 7. CDR1 is GTSNPN and CDR2 is SVGIG in the germline V gene (reference sequence). CDR3 protein: CAWIGDSQNYGYTF. CDR3 nucleotides: TGTGCCTGGATAGGGGACAGCCAAAACTATGGCTACACCTTC.

The CDR3 DNA sequence: TGTGCCAGCAGCTTAGAGGCTAGCGGGAGTCCCGAGCAGTACTTC. This codes for CASSLEASGSPEQYF. This chain connects TRBV7-9 to TRBJ2-5, with TRBD2 matching over 10 bases. The end of the DNA aligns better with TRBJ2-7, so the J call may be wrong. From germline, CDR1 is SEHNR and CDR2 FQNEAQ (reference sequence). The CDR3 is 15 residues long.

The V gene is TRBV12-5, the J gene TRBJ1-1; possibly TRBD1 for D (6 bases). V dropped 7 bases and J dropped 11 bases, with 23 bases sitting between them. CDR1 and CDR2 from the germline V gene are LGHNT and FRNRAP. This CDR3 is 14 amino acids long. CDR3 sequence (DNA): TGTGCTAGTGCCACCCTCGACAGGCCCTGGTGGGCTTTCTTT. Translating gives CASATLDRPWWAFF.

V gene TRBV9 combines with J gene TRBJ2-1; weak D call: TRBD2 (6 bases). Trimming shortened V by 0 bases and J by 4 bases, and 11 bases separated the two germline ends. CDR1 and CDR2 (germline): SGDLS, YYNGEE. The CDR3 is 15 residues long. CDR3 nucleotide sequence: TGTGCCAGCAGCGTAGTATCGGGAGTTTACAATGAGCAGTTCTTC. Amino acids: CASSVVSGVYNEQFF. The variable domain in full, completed from reference TRBV9 and TRBJ2-1, reads DSGVTQTPKHLITATGQRVTLRCSPRSGDLSVYWYQQSLDQGLQFLIQYYNGEERAKGNILERFSAQQFPDLHSELNLSSLELGDSALYFCASSVVSGVYNEQFFGPGTRLTVL.

The V gene is TRBV27, the J gene TRBJ1-5; D not certain. Trimming left V 2 bases short and J 2 bases short, with 19 bases between. The CDR3 is 18 amino acids. The germline gives CDR1 MNHEY, CDR2 SMNVEV (reference sequence). CDR3 nucleotides: TGTGCCAGCAGTTTAGGTGGCAGAACCTCCCGGGGCAATCAGCCCCAGCATTTT. Protein product: CASSLGGRTSRGNQPQHF.

The gene calls are TRBV7-9 and TRBJ2-6; D not resolved. CDR3 length: 17 amino acids. The germline V and J ends were trimmed by 3 bases and 1 base, with 13 bases remaining between them. Looked up from germline, CDR1 is SEHNR and CDR2 is FQNEAQ (reference sequence). The CDR3 DNA reads as TGTGCCAGCAGCTTTTTTGAGCCCGTTTCTGGGGCCAACGTCCTGACTTTC. Protein product: CASSFFEPVSGANVLTF. The variable domain in full, completed from reference TRBV7-9 and TRBJ2-6, reads DTGVSQNPRHKITKRGQNVTFRCDPISEHNRLYWYRQTLGQGPEFLTYFQNEAQLEKSRLLSDRFSAERPKGSFSTLEIQRTEQGDSAMYLCASSFFEPVSGANVLTFGAGSRLTVL.

Worth noting for this clone: The sample contains more than one DNA sequence encoding this CDR3. V usage is TRBV10-2 and J usage is TRBJ2-1; unclear D gene. Trimming took off 2 bases at V and 3 bases at J, with 2 bases between the two ends. The germline gives CDR1 WSHSY, CDR2 SAAADI. The CDR3 contains 12 residues. CDR3 DNA: TGCGCCAGCAGTGAGGGCTACAATGAGCAGTTCTTC. Its protein is CASSEGYNEQFF.

The table lists this clone with a count of one. The chain combines TRBV25-1 with TRBJ1-5; TRBD1 aligns across 9 bases. V gave up 4 bases and J gave up 7 bases; unmatched junction bases: 2. This CDR3 has 13 residues. Germline values: CDR1 MGHDK, CDR2 SYGVNS. The CDR3 sequence: CASSGGQGQPQHF. CDR3 bases: TGTGCCAGCAGTGGGGGACAGGGACAGCCCCAGCATTTT.

This rearrangement joins TRBV19 to TRBJ1-3, with TRBD1 matching 7 bases. J was trimmed by 0 bases and V by 10 bases; bases with no gene match: 21. Germline V CDR1 and CDR2: LNHDA, SQIVND (reference sequence). The CDR3 totals 19 residues. The CDR3 sequence: CATALPGRGQRSSGNTIYF. The CDR3 nucleotides read TGTGCCACCGCCCTCCCGGGACGGGGACAGCGGTCCTCTGGAAACACCATATATTTT.

The V call is TRBV5-5, the J call TRBJ2-7; 9 positions match TRBD1. The germline V gene has CDR1 SGHKS and CDR2 YYEKEE (reference sequence). V lost 4 bases and J lost 4; bases outside the gene matches: 9. This CDR3 spans 15 amino acids. CDR3: CASSQGTGSVYEQYF. CDR3 coding DNA: TGTGCCAGCAGCCAAGGGACAGGGAGTGTGTACGAGCAGTACTTC. The complete variable domain, with remaining parts taken from reference TRBV5-5 and TRBJ2-7, reads DAGVTQSPTHLIKTRGQQVTLRCSPISGHKSVSWYQQVLGQGPQFIFQYYEKEERGRGNFPDRFSARQFPNYSSELNVNALLLGDSALYLCASSQGTGSVYEQYFGPGTRLTVT.

The chain couples TRBV30 to TRBJ1-6, with D perhaps TRBD1 (6 bases). Germline V gives CDR1 GTSNPN, CDR2 SVGIG (reference sequence). The CDR3 is 15 amino acids. The CDR3 bases are TGTGCGGTAAAAGGACAGCCCGGTGGGGATTCACCCCTCCACTTT. Amino acids: CAVKGQPGGDSPLHF.

This clone was recorded only once. This chain links TRBV2 with TRBJ2-3; 8 bases are shared with TRBD2. The CDR3 sequence is 15 residues long. With 6 bases clipped from V and 3 bases from J, the junction kept 8 bases outside the gene matches. CDR1 is SNHLY and CDR2 is FYNNEI in the germline V gene. CDR3 coding DNA: TGTGCCAGCAGCTTCAGCGGGAGTCGAACAGATACGCAGTATTTT. As protein: CASSFSGSRTDTQYF.

This clone was observed a few times. This chain joins TRBV6-4 and TRBJ2-6; D might be TRBD2 (6 bases). Germline V gene sequence: CDR1 MRHNA, CDR2 SNTAGT. This CDR3 region has 15 residues. V gave up 4 bases and J gave up 4 bases, with 11 bases separating them. CDR3 amino acids: CASSGGGQGANVLTF. CDR3 DNA sequence: TGTGCCAGCAGTGGTGGAGGGCAAGGGGCCAACGTCCTGACTTTC.